This T cell receptor beta chain emerged from a study of cytomegalovirus exposure and HLA in healthy donors. An approximately 130-subject validation cohort, separate from the roughly 670-subject first cohort, supplied the donors. The assay was immunoSEQ multiplex PCR, and TCRdb's table has in-frame clones only and misses some. The sample holds 300,000 or so clones, roughly 90% seen once. The V and J ends lost 6 bases and 5 bases, in that order; junction bases with no gene match: 4. Germline-derived CDR1 and CDR2 are LNHDA and SQIVND (reference sequence). The CDR3 spans 14 residues. The chain combines TRBV19 with TRBJ2-2; 9 nucleotides align to TRBD1. This sequence was found in a man under 40 in good health and CMV-seronegative. Sequencing was carried out using PBMCs. The CDR3: CASRMTGGTGELFF. The CDR3 nucleotides are TGTGCCAGTAGGATGACAGGGGGTACCGGGGAGCTGTTTTTT. Looking up the rest from reference TRBV19 and TRBJ2-2 gives the full variable domain: DGGITQSPKYLFRKEGQNVTLSCEQNLNHDAMYWYRQDPGQGLRLIYYSQIVNDFQKGDIAEGYSVSREKKESFPLTVTSAQKNPTAFYLCASRMTGGTGELFFGEGSRLTVL.